Below are 26 T cell receptor beta chains sequenced from a single sample in a study of T-cell memory formation after mild COVID-19. Using its own MiXCR run on the 5' RACE reads, TCRdb lists one record per CDR3 protein. Of hundreds of thousands of distinct CDR3 sequences listed, approximately 27% are singletons. Material for sequencing was PBMCs or a T cell subset sorted from them (not recorded which). The receptor set was obtained from an adult woman who had mild COVID-19 (a few samples of this study predate the infection). Cell type and time point are not known.

CDR3 in amino acids: CATSGAFYEQYF. CDR3 DNA sequence: TGTGCCACCAGTGGAGCTTTCTACGAGCAGTACTTC. The chain couples TRBV24-1 to TRBJ2-7; D remains ambiguous. V dropped 5 bases and J dropped 3 bases, with 7 bases sitting between them. The CDR3 length is 12 residues. The germline CDR1 and CDR2 sequences are KGHDR and SFDVKD.

The chain carries TRBV3-1 and TRBJ2-6, with unresolved D. The V gene lost 4 bases and the J gene lost 4 bases, with 8 bases spanning the gap. CDR1 LGHDT and CDR2 YNNKEL come from the germline V gene (reference sequence). The CDR3 sequence is 14 residues long. In nucleotides, the CDR3 is TGTGCCAGCAGCCCATTCGAAGGGGCCAACGTCCTGACTTTC. Translating it yields CASSPFEGANVLTF. The whole variable domain, remainder taken from reference TRBV3-1 and TRBJ2-6, is DTAVSQTPKYLVTQMGNDKSIKCEQNLGHDTMYWYKQDSKKFLKIMFSYNNKELIINETVPNRFSPKSPDKAHLNLHINSLELGDSAVYFCASSPFEGANVLTFGAGSRLTVL.

The chain uses TRBV24-1 and TRBJ2-4, with TRBD2 matching over 7 bases. The CDR3 runs 14 residues. Losses at the gene ends were 11 bases for V and 0 bases for J; bases not matched to a gene: 6. CDR1 is KGHDR, CDR2 SFDVKD, per germline. The CDR3 sequence is CAILREGAKNIQYF. The DNA of the CDR3 is TGTGCCATACTCAGGGAGGGAGCCAAAAACATTCAGTACTTC.

CDR3 in DNA: TGTGCCAGCAGCTCAGTAACAGGGTACCAGCAGTACTTC. This gives the protein CASSSVTGYQQYF. The chain has TRBV7-2 and TRBJ2-7; maybe TRBD1 (6 bases). Trimming took off 4 bases at V and 8 bases at J, with 15 bases between the two ends. This CDR3 region has 13 residues. The germline V gene encodes CDR1 SGHTA and CDR2 FQGNSA.

This clonotype was counted once. The gene calls are TRBV12-3 or TRBV12-4 and TRBJ1-3, with unresolved D. With 5 bases removed from V and 4 bases from J, the gap between germline ends came to 18 bases. The CDR3 consists of 16 residues. DNA for the CDR3: TGTGCCAGCAGTCCCCGGGCCGGGGAGTCCGGAAACACCATATATTTT. Translated: CASSPRAGESGNTIYF.

The rearrangement uses TRBV19 and TRBJ2-7, with D tentatively TRBD2 (5 bases). This CDR3 spans 12 amino acids. Deletions cut 6 bases from V and 5 bases from J, with 11 bases between. From germline, CDR1 is LNHDA and CDR2 SQIVND (reference sequence). The CDR3 DNA sequence: TGTGCCAGTAGCGAGGGTCTCCACGAGCAGTACTTC. Translating it yields CASSEGLHEQYF.

This clonotype was seen a handful of times. As DNA, the CDR3 is TGTGCTAGTGGTTTGGAAGGGGCAGAACAGCAGTTCTTC. It specifies CASGLEGAEQQFF. V and J are TRBV12-5 and TRBJ2-1; possible D gene TRBD1, 5 bases. The ends were cut back, 1 base at V and 11 bases at J, with 12 bases in the middle. The germline gives CDR1 LGHNT, CDR2 FRNRAP. This CDR3 has 13 residues.

This chain connects TRBV9 to TRBJ1-2; D is perhaps TRBD1 (5 bases). Trimming removed 0 bases at V and 0 bases at J, with 12 bases between. This CDR3 region has 16 residues. Germline V gene lookup returns CDR1 SGDLS and CDR2 YYNGEE. The CDR3: CASSVAGASTNYGYTF. The CDR3 DNA reads TGTGCCAGCAGCGTAGCTGGGGCATCTACTAACTATGGCTACACCTTC.

This clonotype was observed a few times. CDR3 DNA: TGCGCCAGCAGGCAGGAATCATACGAGCAGTACTTC. Residues: CASRQESYEQYF. V usage is TRBV5-1 and J usage is TRBJ2-7; unclear D gene. Trimming pared 5 bases from V and 4 bases from J, leaving 10 bases between. CDR1 and CDR2 (germline): SGHRS, YFSETQ. CDR3 size: 12 residues. The full variable domain, rest sourced from reference TRBV5-1 and TRBJ2-7, is KAGVTQTPRYLIKTRGQQVTLSCSPISGHRSVSWYQQTPGQGLQFLFEYFSETQRNKGNFPGRFSGRQFSNSRSEMNVSTLELGDSALYLCASRQESYEQYFGPGTRLTVT.

The J gene is TRBJ2-7, the V gene TRBV20-1, with 7 bases lining up with TRBD1. The CDR3 covers 12 residues. Losses at the gene ends were 5 bases for V and 4 bases for J; bases not matched to a gene: 5. The germline V gene encodes CDR1 DFQATT and CDR2 SNEGSKA (reference sequence). CDR3: CSASDRAYEQYF. CDR3 in DNA: TGCAGTGCTTCTGACAGGGCGTACGAGCAGTACTTC.

V gene TRBV7-9 combines with J gene TRBJ2-3; D not certain. The CDR3 spans 8 residues. Per germline, CDR1 SEHNR and CDR2 FQNEAQ (reference sequence). The CDR3 is CAPVTQYF. The CDR3 DNA follows: TGTGCTCCAGTGACGCAGTATTTT.

The chain is built from TRBV7-9 and TRBJ1-2; D is undetermined. The V gene lost 2 bases and the J gene lost 6 bases, with 10 bases spanning the gap. The CDR3 extends over 13 amino acids. The germline CDR1 and CDR2 sequences are SEHNR and FQNEAQ (reference sequence). As DNA, the CDR3 is TGTGCCAGCAGCTTACCCAATCTTGATGGCTACACCTTC. It codes for CASSLPNLDGYTF. Combining the CDR3 with reference TRBV7-9 and TRBJ1-2 gives the whole variable domain DTGVSQNPRHKITKRGQNVTFRCDPISEHNRLYWYRQTLGQGPEFLTYFQNEAQLEKSRLLSDRFSAERPKGSFSTLEIQRTEQGDSAMYLCASSLPNLDGYTFGSGTRLTVV.

The V and J genes are TRBV5-8 and TRBJ2-1, with 9 bases fitting TRBD2. CDR3 length equals 15 residues. The J segment lost 7 bases and the V segment lost 0 bases, leaving 5 bases of the junction unmatched. Germline CDR1 reads SGHTS; CDR2 reads YDEGEE. In nucleotides, the CDR3 is TGTGCCAGCAGCTTGGCTTTTAGCGGGAGAAATGAGCAGTTCTTC. This sequence encodes CASSLAFSGRNEQFF.

The chain employs TRBV7-9 and TRBJ1-4; D gene uncertain. V was trimmed by 5 bases and J by 1 base, leaving 5 bases between them. CDR1 and CDR2 (germline): SEHNR, FQNEAQ (reference sequence). The CDR3 runs 13 residues. The CDR3 DNA sequence: TGTGCCAGCAGCCTCGAAACTAATGAAAAACTGTTTTTT. Translating gives CASSLETNEKLFF.

This chain links TRBV11-2 with TRBJ1-4, with D possibly matching TRBD1 (6 bases). CDR3 length equals 13 residues. Looked up from germline, CDR1 is SGHAT and CDR2 is FQNNGV. Trimming pared 8 bases from V and 5 bases from J, leaving 12 bases between. As DNA, the CDR3 is TGTGCCAGCCGGACAGTGAGGAATGAAAAACTGTTTTTT. This codes for CASRTVRNEKLFF. The variable domain in full, completed from reference TRBV11-2 and TRBJ1-4, reads EAGVAQSPRYKIIEKRQSVAFWCNPISGHATLYWYQQILGQGPKLLIQFQNNGVVDDSQLPKDRFSAERLKGVDSTLKIQPAKLEDSAVYLCASRTVRNEKLFFGSGTQLSVL.

This chain connects TRBV20-1 to TRBJ2-4, with a weak D call TRBD2 (5 bases). The V end lost 5 bases, the J end lost 6 bases, and 17 bases lay between the germline ends. The CDR3 is made up of 14 amino acids. CDR1 and CDR2 from the germline V gene are DFQATT and SNEGSKA (reference sequence). This chain's CDR3 is CSAPLEGDANIQYF. CDR3 in DNA: TGCAGTGCTCCACTAGAGGGAGACGCAAACATTCAGTACTTC.

This clonotype has a handful of counts. The CDR3 region is CATSWGLAGGGEQFF. CDR3 sequence (DNA): TGTGCCACCAGTTGGGGCCTAGCGGGAGGGGGTGAGCAGTTCTTC. The V and J genes are TRBV24-1 and TRBJ2-1, with 12 positions matching TRBD2. This CDR3 comprises 15 residues. Losses at the gene ends were 6 bases for V and 9 bases for J; bases not matched to a gene: 8. The germline CDR1 and CDR2 sequences are KGHDR and SFDVKD.

The V and J genes are TRBV6-5 and TRBJ1-2, with a tentative D call TRBD1 (5 bases). The V end was cut by 5 bases, the J end by 6 bases, with 16 bases between. This CDR3 region has 14 residues. Germline V gene sequence: CDR1 MNHEY, CDR2 SVGAGI. CDR3 nucleotides: TGTGCCAGCAGTACCTTGGGCAGGGCTGATGGCTACACCTTC. Translating it yields CASSTLGRADGYTF.

This clonotype was counted only a few times. The V and J genes are TRBV6-6 and TRBJ1-3; maybe TRBD1 (6 bases). This CDR3 has 14 residues. Germline V CDR1 and CDR2: MNHNY, SVGAGI (reference sequence). V gave up 7 bases and J gave up 0 bases, with 10 bases separating them. CDR3 protein: CASKRDNSGNTIYF. The CDR3 DNA reads TGTGCCAGCAAGAGGGACAACTCTGGAAACACCATATATTTT.

V usage is TRBV12-3 or TRBV12-4 and J usage is TRBJ2-1, with 9 bases matching TRBD1. Losses at the gene ends were 4 bases for V and 5 bases for J; bases not matched to a gene: 12. The CDR3 covers 17 residues. Written as DNA, the CDR3 is TGTGCCAGCAGTTCGATTGGACAGGGGCTGATGGACAATGAGCAGTTCTTC. It is translated as CASSSIGQGLMDNEQFF.

This clonotype was counted ten times or more. The chain recombines TRBV12-3 or TRBV12-4 with TRBJ1-1; no definite D call. V lost 10 bases and J lost 3, with 15 bases in between. The CDR3 extends over 13 amino acids. In DNA form, the CDR3 reads TGTGCCAATAGGCGGACGTTGGACACTGAAGCTTTCTTT. Its protein is CANRRTLDTEAFF.

The J gene is TRBJ1-2, the V gene TRBV20-1; D gene ambiguous. Trimming took off 0 bases at V and 7 bases at J, with 9 bases between the two ends. This CDR3 region has 12 residues. The germline gives CDR1 DFQATT, CDR2 SNEGSKA (reference sequence). CDR3 sequence reads: CSARDLDGGYTF. CDR3 DNA sequence: TGCAGTGCTAGAGATCTCGACGGTGGCTACACCTTC.

The chain is built from TRBV20-1 and TRBJ2-2, with D possibly being TRBD2 (5 bases). V was shortened by 0 bases and J by 6 bases, with 11 bases between the two germline ends. The V gene's germline CDR1 is DFQATT and CDR2 SNEGSKA (reference sequence). The CDR3 contains 14 residues. The CDR3 reads CSARDPLAAGELFF. The CDR3, as DNA: TGCAGTGCTAGAGACCCGCTAGCAGCCGGGGAGCTGTTTTTT.

This clonotype was counted once. This CDR3 is CSARTSGRKDTQYF. The CDR3 DNA reads TGCAGTGCTAGAACTAGCGGGAGGAAAGATACGCAGTATTTT. The chain links TRBV20-1 to TRBJ2-3, with 12 bases fitting TRBD2. From germline, CDR1 is DFQATT and CDR2 SNEGSKA (reference sequence). V gave up 2 bases and J gave up 5 bases; unmatched junction bases: 2. The CDR3 runs to 14 residues.

The J gene is TRBJ2-1, the V gene TRBV9; 11 bases line up with TRBD2. Losses at the gene ends were 0 bases for V and 8 bases for J; bases not matched to a gene: 7. The CDR3 has 16 residues. CDR1 is SGDLS, CDR2 YYNGEE, per germline. The CDR3 region is CASSVGLLAGADEQFF. In nucleotides, the CDR3 is TGTGCCAGCAGCGTAGGTTTACTAGCGGGAGCAGATGAGCAGTTCTTC.

A single count supports this clonotype. The chain recombines TRBV7-2 with TRBJ1-6, with TRBD1 as a possible D gene (6 bases). The CDR3 sequence is 13 residues long. The germline V gene encodes CDR1 SGHTA and CDR2 FQGNSA. Trimming removed 7 bases at V and 9 bases at J, with 13 bases between. The CDR3 here is CASTAGAGSPLHF. In DNA, the CDR3 is TGTGCCAGCACCGCGGGGGCCGGTTCACCCCTCCACTTT.